This T cell receptor beta chain originates from a study of shared clonotypes between healthy human individuals. The wider study: Per donor, CD8 memory used one plate, CD8 naive used two, CD4 memory used three and CD4 naive used three. Study-level points and caveats: The diversity represented, both genetic and in exposure history, was limited by few donors.

CDR1 and CDR2 (germline): MNHNY, SVGAGI (reference sequence). The CDR3 consists of 13 residues. V was pared by 5 bases and J by 2 bases, with 8 bases between. This clone appeared once. Its antigen is unknown. Only in-frame clones appear in the TCRdb table, and some are missing; sequencing was by immunoSEQ multiplex PCR. The data show about 1 million clones, roughly 75% seen once. The source material was memory CD4+ T cells sorted from blood. The subset: CD45RA-negative fraction. This TCR was sampled from a man in his late teens or twenties in good health. The gene calls are TRBV6-6 and TRBJ2-3; no firm D call. The CDR3 region is CASSEYSTDTQYF. The CDR3 DNA reads TGTGCCAGCAGTGAGTACTCCACAGATACGCAGTATTTT.